A selection of T cell receptor beta chains follows, all from one sample in a study of CXCR3-negative and CXCR3-positive naive CD8 T cells. TCRdb reprocessed the 5' RACE reads and stores each CDR3 protein as one record, lacking DNA. The listing records about 130,000 distinct CDR3 sequences. The sequenced sample consisted of naive CXCR3- CD8+ T cells from blood. Every receptor here comes from a human donor in good health. Some clones in this sample may be carry-over from other donors' samples. Both conserved end residues are part of each CDR3.

j_call v_call cdr3_aa
TRBJ2-7 TRBV3-1 CASSNTPAALYEQYF
TRBJ2-5 TRBV19 CASIGGGETQYF
TRBJ2-7 TRBV12-3/TRBV12-4 CASSPETDNSVKPYEQYF
TRBJ1-2 TRBV11-3 CASSLGPEGPDPYGYTF
TRBJ1-1 TRBV7-9 CASSLNGAPNTEAFF
TRBJ1-2 TRBV6-5 CASSDDRNYGYTF
TRBJ1-1 TRBV4-1 CASSTVSGEQGEAFF
TRBJ1-6 TRBV14 CASSHRQGPRYNSPLHF
TRBJ1-1 TRBV9 CASSPRTGVNAEAFF
TRBJ2-7 TRBV7-2 CASSLSSFSYEQYF
TRBJ2-3 TRBV7-9 CASSLHYEFTKGNTQYF
TRBJ2-5 TRBV28 CASSKDIQETQYF
TRBJ2-1 TRBV12-3/TRBV12-4 CASTGSIRYNEQFF
TRBJ2-1 TRBV12-3/TRBV12-4 CASSNLGATDNEQFF
TRBJ1-1 TRBV30 CAWSAAPGRAFF
TRBJ2-7 TRBV12-3/TRBV12-4 CASSFSAGGNTYEQYF
TRBJ2-1 TRBV9 CASNFQGRARRCNEQFF
TRBJ2-1 TRBV12-3/TRBV12-4 CASSQGRDEQFF
TRBJ2-1 TRBV5-6 CASSLGLAGGYNEQFF
TRBJ1-5 TRBV28 CASSPDVGQEIIYSNQPQHF
TRBJ2-7 TRBV7-8 CASSLLEPISYEQYF
TRBJ2-1 TRBV7-3 CASSLYGGAENEQFF
TRBJ1-5 TRBV11-1 CASSLGLWQPQHF
TRBJ2-1 TRBV20-1 CSARDLGADYNEQFF
TRBJ2-1 TRBV24-1 CATASGGSYNEQFF
TRBJ2-7 TRBV20-1 CSARPTYEQYF
TRBJ2-5 TRBV28 CASIHRGQETQYF
TRBJ2-5 TRBV6-5 CASSRSGQETQYF
TRBJ2-7 TRBV29-1 CSVEAAGPYEQYF
TRBJ2-7 TRBV3-1 CASSQGDSDTYEQYF
TRBJ2-5 TRBV7-6 CASSLAAGDLGETQYF
TRBJ1-1 TRBV7-6 CASSLDRTVGMNTEAFF
TRBJ2-1 TRBV29-1 CSLREVDNEQFF
TRBJ1-1 TRBV28 CASSFPRDSLSLNTEAFF
TRBJ2-3 TRBV12-3/TRBV12-4 CASSQSGGASDTQYF
TRBJ2-7 TRBV23-1 CASSHTGQKVVYYYEQYF
TRBJ2-1 TRBV24-1 CATSDWAGGQTNEQFF
TRBJ2-7 TRBV12-3/TRBV12-4 CASSQLAGGYEQYF
TRBJ2-3 TRBV7-9 CASSLYPPRTSGSDTQYF
TRBJ1-2 TRBV12-3/TRBV12-4 CASSFSDRGRGYGYTF
TRBJ1-4 TRBV7-9 CASSFAPGPSNEKLFF
TRBJ2-7 TRBV27 CASSLVGQGLYEQYF
TRBJ2-7 TRBV4-3 CASSQAASGGVYEQYF
TRBJ1-1 TRBV29-1 CSALGRLNTEAFF
TRBJ2-1 TRBV7-9 CASSLLLGGLNNEQFF
TRBJ2-1 TRBV7-9 CASSLQWSTEQFF
TRBJ2-1 TRBV12-3/TRBV12-4 CASSFQAVYNEQFF
TRBJ2-1 TRBV29-1 CSVGLTGTYYNEQFF
TRBJ2-7 TRBV5-1 CASSSTGPEYEQYF
TRBJ2-1 TRBV28 CASSADRAYNEQFF
TRBJ2-1 TRBV19 CASSIVGSGTYNEQFF
TRBJ2-6 TRBV12-3/TRBV12-4 CASSPASGANVLTF
TRBJ1-2 TRBV28 CASSLYDSGGGYGYTF
TRBJ2-6 TRBV23-1 CASPQGATSGANVLTF
TRBJ2-2 TRBV28 CASSSAPTTGELFF
TRBJ2-7 TRBV6-4 CASSDSIPGGRICYEQYF
TRBJ2-7 TRBV5-1 CASSSGVGYEQYF
TRBJ1-2 TRBV6-2/TRBV6-3 CASEGLDYGYTF
TRBJ2-7 TRBV7-8 CASSRMGAYEQYF
TRBJ2-1 TRBV25-1 CASSEPGRHNEQFF